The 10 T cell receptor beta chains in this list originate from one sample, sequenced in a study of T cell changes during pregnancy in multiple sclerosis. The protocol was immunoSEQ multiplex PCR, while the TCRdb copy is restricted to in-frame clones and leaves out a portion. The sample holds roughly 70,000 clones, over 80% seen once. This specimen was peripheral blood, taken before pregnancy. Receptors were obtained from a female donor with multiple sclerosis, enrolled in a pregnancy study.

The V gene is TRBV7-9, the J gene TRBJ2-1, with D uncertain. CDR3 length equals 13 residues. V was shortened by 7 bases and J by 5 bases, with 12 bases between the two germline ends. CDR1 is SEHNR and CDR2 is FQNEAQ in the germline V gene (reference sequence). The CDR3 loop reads CASTAALHNEQFF. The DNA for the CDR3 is TGTGCCAGCACCGCGGCTTTACACAATGAGCAGTTCTTC.

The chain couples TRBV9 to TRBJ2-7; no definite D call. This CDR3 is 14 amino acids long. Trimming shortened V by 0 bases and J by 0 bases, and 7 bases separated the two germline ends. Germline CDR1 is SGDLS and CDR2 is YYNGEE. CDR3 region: CASSVDDFSYEQYF. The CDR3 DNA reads TGTGCCAGCAGCGTAGACGACTTCTCCTACGAGCAGTACTTC.

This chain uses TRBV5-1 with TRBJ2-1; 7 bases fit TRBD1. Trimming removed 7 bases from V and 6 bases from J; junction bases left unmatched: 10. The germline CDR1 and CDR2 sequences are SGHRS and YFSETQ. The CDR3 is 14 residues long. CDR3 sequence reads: CASRDVGQSNEQFF. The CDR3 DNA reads TGCGCCAGCCGAGATGTGGGACAGTCCAATGAGCAGTTCTTC.

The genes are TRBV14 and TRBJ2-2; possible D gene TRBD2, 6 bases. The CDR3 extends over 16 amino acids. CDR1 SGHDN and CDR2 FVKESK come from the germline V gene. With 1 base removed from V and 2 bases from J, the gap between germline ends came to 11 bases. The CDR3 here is CASSQGLAINTGELFF. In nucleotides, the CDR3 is TGTGCCAGCAGCCAAGGTCTAGCGATCAACACCGGGGAGCTGTTTTTT. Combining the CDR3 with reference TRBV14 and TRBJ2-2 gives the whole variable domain EAGVTQFPSHSVIEKGQTVTLRCDPISGHDNLYWYRRVMGKEIKFLLHFVKESKQDESGMPNNRFLAERTGGTYSTLKVQPAELEDSGVYFCASSQGLAINTGELFFGEGSRLTVL.

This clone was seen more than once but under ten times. Here the CDR3 reads CAWSVLAGARDTQYF. The CDR3 DNA follows: TGTGCCTGGAGTGTCCTAGCGGGAGCCCGAGATACGCAGTATTTT. The rearrangement links TRBV30 to TRBJ2-3; 10 nucleotides align to TRBD2. Germline CDR1 is GTSNPN and CDR2 is SVGIG (reference sequence). The CDR3 runs to 15 residues. After removal of 0 bases from V and 5 bases from J, the junction contained 5 bases not matched to a gene.

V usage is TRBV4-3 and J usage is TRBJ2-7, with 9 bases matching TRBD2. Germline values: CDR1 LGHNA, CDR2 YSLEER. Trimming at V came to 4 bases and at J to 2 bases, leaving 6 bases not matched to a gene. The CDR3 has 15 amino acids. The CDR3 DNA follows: TGCGCCAGCAGCCCAACTAGCGGGCCGGCCTACGAGCAGTACTTC. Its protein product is CASSPTSGPAYEQYF.

CDR3 sequence reads: CASSQDQGNYGYTF. CDR3 nucleotide sequence: TGCGCCAGCAGCCAAGATCAGGGGAACTATGGCTACACCTTC. The chain recombines TRBV4-1 with TRBJ1-2; D possibly corresponds to TRBD1 (6 bases). Trimming pared 0 bases from V and 2 bases from J, leaving 7 bases between. The CDR3 consists of 14 residues. Per the germline V gene, CDR1 is MGHRA and CDR2 is YSYEKL.

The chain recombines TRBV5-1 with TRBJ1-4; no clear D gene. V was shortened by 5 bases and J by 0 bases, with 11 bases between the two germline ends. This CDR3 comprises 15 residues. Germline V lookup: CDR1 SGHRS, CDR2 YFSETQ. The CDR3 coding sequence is TGCGCCAGCAGACTTGCTGAGGCAACTAATGAAAAACTGTTTTTT. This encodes CASRLAEATNEKLFF.

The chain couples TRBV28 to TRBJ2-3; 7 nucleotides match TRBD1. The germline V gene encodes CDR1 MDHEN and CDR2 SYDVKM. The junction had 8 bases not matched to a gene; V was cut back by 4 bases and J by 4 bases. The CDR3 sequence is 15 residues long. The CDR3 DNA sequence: TGTGCCAGCAGTTATATCCGACAGGGAGCAGATACGCAGTATTTT. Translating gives CASSYIRQGADTQYF.

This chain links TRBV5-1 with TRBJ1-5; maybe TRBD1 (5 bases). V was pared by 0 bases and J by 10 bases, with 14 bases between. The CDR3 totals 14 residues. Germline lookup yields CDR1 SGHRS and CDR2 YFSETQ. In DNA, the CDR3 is TGCGCCAGCAGCTTGGGCAGGGTTGGCAGCCCCCAGCATTTT. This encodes CASSLGRVGSPQHF.